This T cell receptor (beta chain) comes out of a study of T cell changes during pregnancy in multiple sclerosis. The table came from immunoSEQ multiplex PCR; TCRdb's copy has only in-frame clones and leaves some out. The sample carries 95,000 to 110,000 clones, around 94% recorded once. This TCR was sampled from a female donor with multiple sclerosis, enrolled in a pregnancy study. Sequencing was performed on peripheral blood, taken after pregnancy.

Here the CDR3 reads CASSKRTSGGAGEQFF. In DNA form, the CDR3 reads TGTGCCAGCAGCAAGAGGACTAGCGGGGGGGCCGGTGAGCAGTTCTTC. This chain links TRBV11-3 with TRBJ2-1, with TRBD2 matching over 15 bases. The CDR3 extends over 16 amino acids. V dropped 5 bases and J dropped 9; count of bases not matched to a gene: 8. Germline CDR1 SGHNT, CDR2 YENEEA.